The clone carrying this T cell receptor beta chain was counted between two and nine times. Its antigen is as yet unknown. Repertoires were generated with immunoSEQ multiplex PCR, while TCRdb's copy carries only in-frame clones and drops some. The sample consists of 65,000 to 85,000 clones, approximately 90% of them appearing once. CDR3 size: 15 residues. Germline V lookup: CDR1 LGHDT, CDR2 YNNKEL (reference sequence). V was pared by 5 bases and J by 0 bases, with 11 bases between. This specimen belongs to a study of T cell responses to AZD1222 COVID-19 vaccine. Study-wide context: The study pooled second doses at about 4 or about 12 weeks. Overall study results and limits: Regions 160-218 and 743-854 held dominance among vaccine-associated CD4 TCRs, which spanned spike. Donors, mostly white British, included more females; clonal diversity was possibly underestimated. The peak T cell response came first, and repertoires were sampled only after it.

The genes are TRBV3-1 (or the pseudogene TRBV3-2) and TRBJ1-3; D is undetermined. The origin of this receptor is an adult in good health. This sample comprised peripheral blood, obtained on day 0 of AZD1222 vaccination. DNA of the CDR3: TGTGCCAGCAGCTTTACCGCAAGCTCTGGAAACACCATATATTTT. Translated, it gives CASSFTASSGNTIYF.